These 25 T cell receptor beta chains share one sample of origin, sequenced in a study of T cell clusters in autoimmune cytopenias. TRB amplification used around 270 ng of peripheral blood genomic DNA. One tube held mixed TRB-A and TRB-B primer pools for touch-down PCR. TCRdb re-called the multiplex PCR reads and gives one entry per CDR3 protein, without DNA. The sample includes about 3,900 distinct CDR3 sequences. Sequenced input: peripheral blood. Receptors originate from a human donor with an autoimmune cytopenia or autoimmune hepatitis (not recorded which).

The chain joins TRBV12-3 or TRBV12-4 to TRBJ2-5; TCRdb lists TRBD2, though no DNA is available to test this call. The CDR3 contains 15 residues. The CDR3 here is CASSLTSGIVETQYF.

The chain recombines TRBV18 with TRBJ2-7. CDR1 KGHSH and CDR2 LQKENI come from the germline V gene. The CDR3 is 13 residues long. CDR3 protein: CASSPASSYEQYF.

The rearrangement joins TRBV7-2 to TRBJ2-6. The CDR3 has 15 residues. Per germline, CDR1 SGHTA and CDR2 FQGNSA. CDR3 region: CASSLYSSGANVLTF.

Considering frequency, this clonotype is medium-sized (0.01 to 0.1%). The chain combines TRBV29-1 with TRBJ1-3. This CDR3 is built from 12 residues. Germline V gene data show CDR1 as SQVTM and CDR2 as ANQGSEA. The chain's CDR3 is CSVAARGNTIYF.

This clonotype shows up as medium-sized (0.01 to 0.1%) by frequency. The chain recombines TRBV6-6 with TRBJ2-2; TCRdb gives TRBD1 as the D gene, but with no DNA this cannot be confirmed. The CDR3 has 15 residues. Germline lookup yields CDR1 MNHNY and CDR2 SVGAGI (reference sequence). CDR3 loop: CASSRTGWETGELFF.

By frequency, this clonotype is medium-sized. V and J are TRBV12-3 or TRBV12-4 and TRBJ2-1; TCRdb names TRBD1, which stays unverified in the absence of DNA. CDR3 length: 17 residues. This CDR3 reads CASSLIQVRGPRNEQFF.

This clonotype is medium-sized by frequency. The chain has TRBV6-6 and TRBJ1-6; TCRdb gives TRBD1 as the D gene, but with no DNA this cannot be confirmed. CDR1 and CDR2 from the germline V gene are MNHNY and SVGAGI (reference sequence). The CDR3 runs 14 residues. CDR3 sequence reads: CASSYRDTDSPLHF.

The chain couples TRBV11-1 to TRBJ2-3; TCRdb designates TRBD1, a call that cannot be tested without DNA. Germline V gene sequence: CDR1 SGHAT, CDR2 FQDESV (reference sequence). This CDR3 contains 16 residues. CDR3 loop: CASSPQQGWERVTQYF.

By frequency, this clonotype registers medium-sized. The chain recombines TRBV6-5 with TRBJ1-5; TCRdb gives TRBD1 as the D gene, but with no DNA this cannot be confirmed. Germline-derived CDR1 and CDR2 are MNHEY and SVGAGI. CDR3 length: 17 amino acids. The CDR3 spells CASIRFSRGYSNQPQHF.

This clonotype ranks as medium-sized (0.01 to 0.1%) in terms of frequency. The genes are TRBV6-5 and TRBJ2-7; no DNA is available, so the TRBD2 call from TCRdb remains unchecked. The CDR3 has 16 residues. Germline CDR1 reads MNHEY; CDR2 reads SVGAGI. The CDR3 is CASRPYAGGGPYEQYF.

The J gene is TRBJ2-1, the V gene TRBV19; the TCRdb call, TRBD1, lacks DNA for checking. CDR1 and CDR2 (germline): LNHDA, SQIVND (reference sequence). The CDR3 is 15 amino acids. The CDR3 reads CASRGGTGGRNEQFF. The full variable domain, rest sourced from reference TRBV19 and TRBJ2-1, is DGGITQSPKYLFRKEGQNVTLSCEQNLNHDAMYWYRQDPGQGLRLIYYSQIVNDFQKGDIAEGYSVSREKKESFPLTVTSAQKNPTAFYLCASRGGTGGRNEQFFGPGTRLTVL.

The chain joins TRBV18 to TRBJ2-3; TCRdb's assignment of TRBD1 cannot be checked, as there is no DNA. This CDR3 region has 14 residues. Germline-derived CDR1 and CDR2 are KGHSH and LQKENI. CDR3 protein: CASLSTGRTDTQYF.

CDR3 sequence: CASKKTGFNNEQFF. The J gene is TRBJ2-1, the V gene TRBV27. CDR3 length equals 14 residues. Germline lookup yields CDR1 MNHEY and CDR2 SMNVEV (reference sequence).

The chain couples TRBV12-3 or TRBV12-4 to TRBJ1-5; TCRdb's D call, TRBD1, is unchecked because there is no DNA. The CDR3 has 14 amino acids. The CDR3 sequence is CASSSKDRPQPQHF.

By frequency, this clonotype is medium-sized. The V and J genes are TRBV29-1 and TRBJ1-5; TCRdb's D call of TRBD1 is untestable without DNA. CDR1 and CDR2 from the germline V gene are SQVTM and ANQGSEA. The CDR3 runs to 13 residues. Here the CDR3 reads CSVGEGAWQPQHF.

V usage is TRBV12-3 or TRBV12-4 and J usage is TRBJ1-1; TCRdb returns TRBD1, unconfirmable since there is no DNA. The CDR3 extends over 14 amino acids. The chain's CDR3 is CASSFTGKNTEAFF.

This clonotype is labeled medium-sized based on frequency. The chain employs TRBV6-5 and TRBJ2-5. Looked up from germline, CDR1 is MNHEY and CDR2 is SVGAGI. The CDR3 spans 15 residues. CDR3: CASNNGVSGTATQYF.

The chain combines TRBV20-1 with TRBJ2-7; as DNA is missing, the TRBD1 call by TCRdb cannot be tested. The CDR3 is made up of 13 amino acids. CDR1 is DFQATT and CDR2 is SNEGSKA in the germline V gene (reference sequence). The CDR3 reads CSARGAVFYEQYF.

The chain links TRBV7-9 to TRBJ2-3; with no DNA, the TCRdb D assignment of TRBD2 cannot be verified. CDR3 size: 15 residues. In germline, CDR1 is SEHNR, CDR2 FQNEAQ (reference sequence). This CDR3 reads CASSFPSDGGDTQYF.

By frequency, this clonotype is medium-sized. The rearrangement links TRBV6-4 to TRBJ2-3. The CDR3 is made up of 16 amino acids. Germline V lookup: CDR1 MRHNA, CDR2 SNTAGT. The CDR3 sequence: CASSDSVSGSTDTQYF.

Considering frequency, this clonotype is medium-sized (0.01 to 0.1%). The chain recombines TRBV12-3 or TRBV12-4 with TRBJ2-1; without DNA, the TCRdb call of TRBD1 cannot be checked. The CDR3 extends over 12 amino acids. Here the CDR3 reads CASSAGQGEQFF.

Its frequency marks this clonotype as medium-sized. This chain connects TRBV5-4 to TRBJ2-5; TCRdb gives TRBD1 as the D gene, but with no DNA this cannot be confirmed. The germline V gene encodes CDR1 SGHNT and CDR2 YYREEE (reference sequence). The length of the CDR3 is 15 residues. This CDR3 is CASSPGRNFLETQYF.

The chain employs TRBV19 and TRBJ1-2; TCRdb reports TRBD1, a call that lacks DNA to check it against. Germline CDR1 LNHDA, CDR2 SQIVND (reference sequence). The CDR3 extends over 14 amino acids. The chain's CDR3 is CASSITGTLGGYTF.

This clonotype is called medium-sized (0.01 to 0.1%) based on its frequency. V usage is TRBV29-1 and J usage is TRBJ2-3. The CDR3 is 16 residues long. Germline V gene data show CDR1 as SQVTM and CDR2 as ANQGSEA. CDR3 region: CSVRREMAINTDTQYF.

This clonotype ranks as medium-sized in terms of frequency. The CDR3 spells CASRQTPLVTDTQYF. J is TRBJ2-3 and V is TRBV6-5; with no DNA, the TCRdb D assignment of TRBD2 cannot be verified. Looked up from germline, CDR1 is MNHEY and CDR2 is SVGAGI. The CDR3 consists of 15 residues.